The entry that follows covers one T cell receptor beta chain sequence. Germline CDR1 and CDR2: MRHNA and SNTAGT. The CDR3 length is 17 residues. This specimen comes from a study of T cells expressing NK-cell markers. Synthesis of TCR beta cDNA relied on 5'RACE template switching carrying UMIs. TCRdb re-called the 5' RACE reads, yielding one record per CDR3 amino acid sequence without DNA. In total, the table holds 300,000 to 450,000 distinct CDR3 sequences. The V gene is TRBV6-4, the J gene TRBJ2-7; TCRdb's D call, TRBD1, is unchecked because there is no DNA. The receptor's source is a man aged 18 to 69 in good health. The source material was blood T cells: a sorted CD56 or NKG2C T cell subset, CD4+ or CD8+ T cells, or bulk PBMC T cells (not recorded which). CDR3 sequence: CASSDSLGHTSSYEQYF.